Presented here are 18 T cell receptor beta chains from one specimen sequenced in a study of response to subunit inactivated influenza vaccine. TCRdb re-called the RT-PCR reads with MiXCR, one entry per CDR3 protein. The table has 250,000 to 350,000 distinct CDR3 sequences, 22% seen once; the top ten hold about 9.3%. The sample consisted of PBMCs from blood, taken less than 22 months after vaccination. The receptors shown here come from a man aged 50 to 69 who received an inactivated influenza vaccine.

This clonotype came up a few times. V usage is TRBV11-2 and J usage is TRBJ1-4; TRBD1 aligns across 10 bases. V gave up 5 bases and J gave up 5 bases; unmatched junction bases: 11. The CDR3 runs 17 residues. CDR1 is SGHAT and CDR2 is FQNNGV in the germline V gene. The CDR3 region has the DNA TGTGCCAGCAGCGCAGGAAACGGACAGGGGGGAAATGAAAAACTGTTTTTT. Protein sequence: CASSAGNGQGGNEKLFF.

This clonotype has a handful of counts. The CDR3 carries no conserved terminal phenylalanine or tryptophan, so it likely arises from a read error. No DNA is shown, since the ends of the CDR3 on it are uncertain; the CDR3 is the one TCRdb lists. The chain recombines TRBV29-1 with TRBJ1-1. The CDR3 numbers 8 amino acids, ends counted. The germline V gene encodes CDR1 SQVTM and CDR2 ANQGSEA. The CDR3 reads CSVEDSFG.

The chain is built from TRBV10-2 and TRBJ2-1; D ambiguous. Trimming removed 6 bases at V and 7 bases at J, with 10 bases between. This CDR3 is 12 amino acids long. Germline V gene sequence: CDR1 WSHSY, CDR2 SAAADI. The CDR3 sequence is CASSRASNEQFF. CDR3 coding DNA: TGCGCCAGCAGCCGGGCCTCAAATGAGCAGTTCTTC.

This clonotype was counted many times. The V gene is TRBV10-2, the J gene TRBJ1-5, with D uncertain. Trimming removed 0 bases at V and 3 bases at J, with 6 bases between. Looked up from germline, CDR1 is WSHSY and CDR2 is SAAADI. The CDR3 has 14 amino acids. CDR3 sequence reads: CASSESQFNQPQHF. CDR3 DNA: TGCGCCAGCAGTGAGTCGCAGTTCAATCAGCCCCAGCATTTT.

This clonotype has ten or more counts. At one end, the junction sequence differs from germline, possibly due to a read error. This sequence joins TRBV20-1 and TRBJ1-1; a weak D match, TRBD1 (5 bases). CDR1 and CDR2 from the germline V gene are DFQATT and SNEGSKA (reference sequence). The CDR3 covers 14 residues. CDR3 loop: CSARGRQKNTEAFF. The CDR3 region has the DNA TGCAGTGCAAGAGGGAGACAGAAGAACACTGAAGCTTTCTTT.

The chain has TRBV20-1 and TRBJ2-7; no firm D call. The germline V gene encodes CDR1 DFQATT and CDR2 SNEGSKA (reference sequence). V lost 5 bases to trimming and J lost 3 bases, with 8 bases between them. The CDR3 runs 11 residues. The DNA of the CDR3 is TGCAGTGCTCGCCAACGCTACGAGCAGTACTTC. It translates to CSARQRYEQYF.

This sequence joins TRBV9 and TRBJ1-6; no definite D call. Germline CDR1 reads SGDLS; CDR2 reads YYNGEE. Trimming took 0 bases from V and 9 from J, leaving 10 bases between them. The CDR3 consists of 14 residues. This CDR3 is CASSVATESSPLHF. The CDR3 DNA reads TGTGCCAGCAGCGTAGCTACAGAGAGTTCACCCCTCCACTTT.

V usage is TRBV3-1 and J usage is TRBJ2-7, with D uncertain. CDR3 length: 14 residues. Trimming removed 1 base at V and 1 base at J, with 8 bases between. The germline gives CDR1 LGHDT, CDR2 YNNKEL (reference sequence). CDR3 sequence: CASSQATLSYEQYF. The CDR3 DNA reads as TGTGCCAGCAGCCAAGCTACACTTTCCTACGAGCAGTACTTC.

The CDR3: CASSITDGGYGDYGYTF. In DNA, the CDR3 is TGTGCCAGCAGCATAACGGACGGAGGTTATGGGGACTATGGCTACACCTTC. V and J are TRBV4-2 and TRBJ1-2; D ambiguous. This CDR3 region has 17 residues. Between the trimmed V and J ends, which lost 5 bases and 3 bases, there was a span of 22 bases. Germline CDR1 and CDR2: LGHNA and YNFKEQ.

The chain's CDR3 is CSARRGRARETQYF. CDR3 DNA sequence: TGCAGTGCTAGGCGCGGGAGGGCCCGCGAGACCCAGTACTTC. The V call is TRBV20-1, the J call TRBJ2-5, with 9 positions matching TRBD2. The germline V gene encodes CDR1 DFQATT and CDR2 SNEGSKA (reference sequence). CDR3 length equals 14 residues. Trimming took 3 bases from V and 5 from J; bases not matched to a gene: 7.

This clonotype came up a few times. The rearrangement links TRBV5-1 to TRBJ1-5; 8 bases align to TRBD1. Germline V lookup: CDR1 SGHRS, CDR2 YFSETQ. The CDR3 covers 15 residues. Unmatched junction bases numbered 3, after V lost 0 bases and J lost 4 bases. CDR3 DNA: TGCGCCAGCAGCTTGGATGGGGACAGGAATCAGCCCCAGCATTTT. It yields the protein CASSLDGDRNQPQHF.

This clonotype was picked up a small number of times. The V gene is TRBV7-2, the J gene TRBJ1-3; TRBD1 is a possible D gene (5 bases). V gave up 4 bases and J gave up 4 bases, with 8 bases separating them. The germline V gene has CDR1 SGHTA and CDR2 FQGNSA. This CDR3 spans 13 amino acids. CDR3 coding DNA: TGTGCCAGCAGCTCCCGGACAGGAAACACCATATATTTT. Encoded protein: CASSSRTGNTIYF.

The J gene is TRBJ1-2, the V gene TRBV5-1; the match to TRBD1 covers 7 bases. The CDR3 loop spans 16 amino acids. After removal of 0 bases from V and 4 bases from J, the junction contained 9 bases not matched to a gene. The germline V gene has CDR1 SGHRS and CDR2 YFSETQ. CDR3 nucleotide sequence: TGCGCCAGCAGCTTGGGGGACAGTCGATTCACCTATGGCTACACCTTC. Translation: CASSLGDSRFTYGYTF.

The V call is TRBV30, the J call TRBJ1-4; the D is unclear. Looked up from germline, CDR1 is GTSNPN and CDR2 is SVGIG (reference sequence). This CDR3 region has 11 residues. The V end was cut by 5 bases, the J end by 5 bases, with 6 bases between. CDR3 sequence (DNA): TGTGCCTGGGGAAGAAATGAAAAACTGTTTTTT. This encodes CAWGRNEKLFF.

The chain's CDR3 is CASSFPHSYEQYF. Here the CDR3 DNA reads TGTGCCAGCAGTTTTCCACACTCGTACGAGCAGTACTTC. The V call is TRBV28, the J call TRBJ2-7; D not resolved. The CDR3 is made up of 13 amino acids. Germline CDR1 reads MDHEN; CDR2 reads SYDVKM. V was trimmed by 3 bases and J by 4 bases, leaving 10 bases between them. The full variable domain, rest sourced from reference TRBV28 and TRBJ2-7, is DVKVTQSSRYLVKRTGEKVFLECVQDMDHENMFWYRQDPGLGLRLIYFSYDVKMKEKGDIPEGYSVSREKKERFSLILESASTNQTSMYLCASSFPHSYEQYFGPGTRLTVT.

V usage is TRBV6-2 or TRBV6-3 and J usage is TRBJ1-1; no definite D call. The V and J ends lost 5 bases and 2 bases respectively, with 12 bases between them. CDR1 and CDR2 from the germline V gene are MNHEY and SVGEGT. The CDR3 has 14 residues. In nucleotides, the CDR3 is TGTGCCAGCAGTCCCCTAGAAGCCAACACTGAAGCTTTCTTT. The encoded protein is CASSPLEANTEAFF.

CDR3 protein: CATSRGTDQETQYF. The CDR3 DNA sequence: TGTGCCACCAGCAGAGGGACAGACCAAGAGACCCAGTACTTC. The V call is TRBV15, the J call TRBJ2-5; D is possibly TRBD1 (6 bases). The CDR3 loop spans 14 amino acids. V gave up 1 base and J gave up 0 bases, with 6 bases separating them. CDR1 is LNHNV and CDR2 is YYDKDF in the germline V gene (reference sequence). Looking up the rest from reference TRBV15 and TRBJ2-5 gives the full variable domain: DAMVIQNPRYQVTQFGKPVTLSCSQTLNHNVMYWYQQKSSQAPKLLFHYYDKDFNNEADTPDNFQSRRPNTSFCFLDIRSPGLGDTAMYLCATSRGTDQETQYFGPGTRLLVL.

The V and J genes are TRBV5-4 and TRBJ2-3; D is ambiguous. Germline V gives CDR1 SGHNT, CDR2 YYREEE (reference sequence). V lost 4 bases and J 0 bases, leaving 9 bases between the germline ends. This CDR3 spans 14 amino acids. For the CDR3, the DNA is TGTGCCAGCAGCCAAAAAACTAGCACAGATACGCAGTATTTT. Its protein product is CASSQKTSTDTQYF.